Presented here are 11 T cell receptor beta chains from one specimen sequenced in a study of cytomegalovirus exposure and HLA in healthy donors. 60 Vbeta and 13 Jbeta primers were used in PCR. Assay used: immunoSEQ multiplex PCR; TCRdb lists only in-frame clones, some missing. Among some 150,000 clones listed, approximately 80% were seen once. Sequenced sample: PBMCs. These receptors originate from a woman under 40 in good health and CMV-seropositive.

This clone was seen just once. CDR3 loop: CASSLVITSTDTQYF. The CDR3 nucleotides read TGTGCCAGCAGCTTAGTTATAACTAGCACAGATACGCAGTATTTT. This chain uses TRBV7-2 with TRBJ2-3; D not resolved. The CDR3 sequence is 15 residues long. V dropped 1 base and J dropped 0 bases, with 8 bases sitting between them. Germline loops: CDR1 SGHTA, CDR2 FQGNSA. The full variable domain, its missing parts supplied by reference TRBV7-2 and TRBJ2-3, is GAGVSQSPSNKVTEKGKDVELRCDPISGHTALYWYRQSLGQGLEFLIYFQGNSAPDKSGLPSDRFSAERTGGSVSTLTIQRTQQEDSAVYLCASSLVITSTDTQYFGPGTRLTVL.

The rearrangement joins TRBV6-6 to TRBJ1-2; the D gene is possibly TRBD1 (5 bases). Germline V gene sequence: CDR1 MNHNY, CDR2 SVGAGI (reference sequence). The CDR3 covers 14 residues. V was clipped by 0 bases and J by 8 bases, with 13 bases between them. CDR3 amino acids: CASSYSGARGGYTF. The CDR3 nucleotides read TGTGCCAGCAGTTACTCCGGAGCCCGGGGGGGCTACACCTTC.

The chain recombines TRBV14 with TRBJ2-5; possibly TRBD1 for D (7 bases). The DNA end favors TRBJ2-7, so the J call may be wrong. The CDR3 has 15 amino acids. Germline CDR1 SGHDN, CDR2 FVKESK. The CDR3 region has the DNA TGTGCCAGCAGCCAGCGGGACAGCAGTTCCTACGAGCAGTACTTC. Translated, it gives CASSQRDSSSYEQYF.

The chain joins TRBV18 to TRBJ1-1; no clear D gene. Trimming took off 6 bases at V and 3 bases at J, with 17 bases between the two ends. The CDR3 contains 15 residues. Germline V CDR1 and CDR2: KGHSH, LQKENI. The CDR3 DNA follows: TGTGCCAGCTCCCCCCGATCCAGTTTGGACACTGAAGCTTTCTTT. It yields the protein CASSPRSSLDTEAFF.

The V and J genes are TRBV30 and TRBJ2-1; tentative D call: TRBD1 (6 bases). CDR1 is GTSNPN, CDR2 SVGIG, per germline (reference sequence). The V end was cut by 0 bases, the J end by 6 bases, with 15 bases between. This CDR3 comprises 15 residues. The CDR3 spells CAWSVRGGSLNEQFF. CDR3 nucleotides: TGTGCCTGGAGTGTACGAGGGGGATCCCTCAATGAGCAGTTCTTC.

The J gene is TRBJ2-7, the V gene TRBV29-1, with a possible D match to TRBD1 (6 bases). There are 12 residues in the CDR3. From germline, CDR1 is SQVTM and CDR2 ANQGSEA. Trimming left V 7 bases short and J 2 bases short, with 12 bases between. CDR3 sequence (DNA): TGCAGCGCCCGGGACACCACCTACGAGCAGTACTTC. Its translation is CSARDTTYEQYF.

This clone was seen only once. The chain is built from TRBV28 and TRBJ1-5; no definite D call. V lost 5 bases to trimming and J lost 2 bases, with 10 bases between them. The V gene's germline CDR1 is MDHEN and CDR2 SYDVKM. This CDR3 has 14 amino acids. The CDR3 region has the DNA TGTGCCAGCAGTCGTTGGGCTGGCAATCAGCCCCAGCATTTT. It is translated as CASSRWAGNQPQHF.

This chain links TRBV30 with TRBJ2-2; the D gene is possibly TRBD2 (5 bases). Trimming shortened V by 4 bases and J by 3 bases, and 12 bases separated the two germline ends. The CDR3 is 14 residues long. CDR1 GTSNPN and CDR2 SVGIG come from the germline V gene (reference sequence). The CDR3 DNA reads as TGTGCCTGGACCAAAGAGAGGGACACCGGGGAGCTGTTTTTT. It specifies CAWTKERDTGELFF.

V and J are TRBV6-6 and TRBJ1-5; D remains ambiguous. The CDR3 contains 13 residues. With 5 bases removed from V and 7 bases from J, the gap between germline ends came to 12 bases. Germline CDR1 is MNHNY and CDR2 is SVGAGI (reference sequence). CDR3 residues: CASSTGFDQPQHF. The CDR3 DNA sequence: TGTGCCAGCAGTACCGGGTTCGACCAGCCCCAGCATTTT.

The chain links TRBV2 to TRBJ1-1, with D hard to call. This CDR3 region has 13 residues. Trimming took off 6 bases at V and 4 bases at J, with 12 bases between the two ends. CDR1 is SNHLY and CDR2 is FYNNEI in the germline V gene. CDR3 nucleotide sequence: TGTGCCAGCAGGCAGCACCCAGGCACTGAAGCTTTCTTT. Residues: CASRQHPGTEAFF. Together with reference TRBV2 and TRBJ1-1, the CDR3 gives the full variable domain: EPEVTQTPSHQVTQMGQEVILRCVPISNHLYFYWYRQILGQKVEFLVSFYNNEISEKSEIFDDQFSVERPDGSNFTLKIRSTKLEDSAMYFCASRQHPGTEAFFGQGTRLTVV.

The genes are TRBV9 and TRBJ2-5; D is perhaps TRBD2 (6 bases). The germline CDR1 and CDR2 sequences are SGDLS and YYNGEE. Trimming left V 0 bases short and J 1 base short, with 10 bases between. CDR3 length: 15 residues. This chain's CDR3 is CASSVATGVQETQYF. CDR3 nucleotides: TGTGCCAGCAGCGTAGCTACGGGGGTCCAAGAGACCCAGTACTTC.